These 9 T cell receptor beta chains share one sample of origin, sequenced in a study of blood T cell repertoires in COVID-19 (dated by TCRdb to 2019 to 2021). The library was obtained by the immunoSEQ multiplex PCR assay. TCRdb retrieved this table from immuneACCESS and kept in-frame rearrangements only. Not all clones are present; in checked studies, unresolved V genes account for under half, and no reason is known for the remainder. For this sample the table gives 150,000 to 200,000 clones, of which approximately 81% were detected only once. 3.3% of the sample belongs to the ten largest clones. The sample comprised peripheral blood. These receptors were taken from a human donor with acute or convalescent COVID-19. The donor label of this sample is uncertain.

This clone was seen ten or more times. The rearrangement joins TRBV6-5 to TRBJ1-2; D is ambiguous. Germline CDR1 is MNHEY and CDR2 is SVGAGI. The CDR3 length is 13 residues. Trimming cost V 6 bases and J 1 base, with 9 bases left between them. The CDR3 here is CASRRGLNYGYTF. The CDR3 DNA reads as TGTGCCAGCAGAAGAGGACTTAACTATGGCTACACCTTC.

This chain uses TRBV19 with TRBJ1-1; 7 nucleotides line up with TRBD1. The germline V gene has CDR1 LNHDA and CDR2 SQIVND (reference sequence). V was pared by 5 bases and J by 2 bases, with 11 bases of the junction left unmatched. The CDR3 length is 16 residues. The DNA for the CDR3 is TGTGCCAGTAGTCAGGGACAGTTGCGGGGAAACACTGAAGCTTTCTTT. Protein: CASSQGQLRGNTEAFF.

This clone was picked up one time. In DNA, the CDR3 is TGTGCCAGCAGCCACGAAGGGGGATTTGGAAACACCATATATTTT. Translated: CASSHEGGFGNTIYF. The V call is TRBV7-2, the J call TRBJ1-3, with D possibly being TRBD1 (6 bases). The CDR3 totals 15 residues. Per the germline V gene, CDR1 is SGHTA and CDR2 is FQGNSA. The germline V and J ends were trimmed by 5 bases and 3 bases, with 14 bases remaining between them. Together with reference TRBV7-2 and TRBJ1-3, the CDR3 gives the full variable domain: GAGVSQSPSNKVTEKGKDVELRCDPISGHTALYWYRQSLGQGLEFLIYFQGNSAPDKSGLPSDRFSAERTGGSVSTLTIQRTQQEDSAVYLCASSHEGGFGNTIYFGEGSWLTVV.

The chain carries TRBV5-1 and TRBJ1-6; TRBD1 aligns across 11 bases. V dropped 4 bases and J dropped 6; count of bases not matched to a gene: 6. The CDR3 has 16 amino acids. The germline CDR1 and CDR2 sequences are SGHRS and YFSETQ. The CDR3 DNA follows: TGCGCCAGCAGCGAAACCGGGACAGGGGGTAATTCACCCCTCCACTTT. It is translated as CASSETGTGGNSPLHF.

The chain is built from TRBV7-6 and TRBJ2-3; maybe TRBD1 (6 bases). The CDR3 sequence is 16 residues long. Trimming pared 0 bases from V and 7 bases from J, leaving 17 bases between. Germline CDR1 and CDR2: SGHVS and FNYEAQ. The chain's CDR3 is CASSLAGAGPGNTQYF. The CDR3 nucleotides read TGTGCCAGCAGCTTAGCGGGGGCAGGGCCCGGGAATACGCAGTATTTT.

The J gene is TRBJ1-1, the V gene TRBV3-1 (or the pseudogene TRBV3-2); D is perhaps TRBD1 (5 bases). The germline V and J ends were trimmed by 1 base and 0 bases, with 9 bases remaining between them. The CDR3 sequence is 15 residues long. CDR1 is LGHDT and CDR2 is YNNKEL in the germline V gene (reference sequence). CDR3 sequence: CASSQAYRLNTEAFF. As DNA, the CDR3 is TGTGCCAGCAGCCAAGCCTACAGGTTGAACACTGAAGCTTTCTTT.

The chain carries TRBV19 and TRBJ1-4, with 8 bases that match TRBD1. The ends lost 4 bases at V and 10 bases at J; junction bases unmatched: 11. Per the germline V gene, CDR1 is LNHDA and CDR2 is SQIVND (reference sequence). The CDR3 is 15 residues long. The CDR3 loop is CASSTGRAQGGKLFF. The CDR3 DNA reads TGTGCCAGTAGTACTGGGCGGGCACAGGGGGGAAAACTGTTTTTT.

The count of this clone is one. V usage is TRBV5-1 and J usage is TRBJ1-5, with D perhaps matching TRBD1 (5 bases). Trimming left V 1 base short and J 6 bases short, with 11 bases between. Germline-derived CDR1 and CDR2 are SGHRS and YFSETQ. CDR3 length equals 14 residues. CDR3 region: CASSLWGEGQPQHF. The CDR3, as DNA: TGCGCCAGCAGCTTGTGGGGGGAAGGTCAGCCCCAGCATTTT. The full variable domain, with the rest looked up from reference TRBV5-1 and TRBJ1-5, is KAGVTQTPRYLIKTRGQQVTLSCSPISGHRSVSWYQQTPGQGLQFLFEYFSETQRNKGNFPGRFSGRQFSNSRSEMNVSTLELGDSALYLCASSLWGEGQPQHFGDGTRLSIL.

The V gene is TRBV4-1, the J gene TRBJ2-3, with a tentative D call TRBD2 (7 bases). Trimming left V 4 bases short and J 0 bases short, with 11 bases between. Germline CDR1 and CDR2: MGHRA and YSYEKL. CDR3 length: 15 amino acids. DNA for the CDR3: TGCGCCAGCAGCCTCCGGGGGGCGAGCACAGATACGCAGTATTTT. It is translated as CASSLRGASTDTQYF.